Following are 2 T cell receptor beta chains from one sample sequenced in a study of neurological immune-mediated disorders (dated by TCRdb to about 2019). Libraries were built with 5' RACE. Sequenced using an Illumina HiSeq 2500. TCRdb took the public reads, trimmed them with fastp at Q25, ran MiXCR for clone calling and kept in-frame beta chains. Every entry covers one CDR3 protein and lists the most common genes and DNA from its rows. Present in this sample are almost 30,000 distinct CDR3 sequences, 12% of which were seen just once. The leading ten clones occupy approximately 6% of the sample. Sequenced sample: PBMCs. Receptor source: a woman in her sixties in good health.

This clonotype was recorded at least ten times. The genes are TRBV6-5 and TRBJ1-4; possibly TRBD1 for D (5 bases). The CDR3 is 17 residues long. Trimming cost V 4 bases and J 0 bases, with 15 bases left between them. Germline V gene lookup returns CDR1 MNHEY and CDR2 SVGAGI. The chain's CDR3 is CASSSSGDPATNEKLFF. Written as DNA, the CDR3 is TGTGCCAGCAGTTCCAGCGGGGACCCGGCAACTAATGAAAAACTGTTTTTT.

This clonotype has a count of ten or more. This chain's CDR3 is CASSLAGPTNYGYTF. The CDR3 DNA follows: TGCGCCAGCAGCTTGGCGGGTCCAACTAACTATGGCTACACCTTC. The rearrangement joins TRBV5-1 to TRBJ1-2; D gene uncertain. Germline loops: CDR1 SGHRS, CDR2 YFSETQ. The V and J ends lost 0 bases and 0 bases respectively, with 9 bases between them. The CDR3 loop spans 15 amino acids.